These 12 T cell receptor beta chains originate from one sample sequenced in a study of cytomegalovirus exposure and HLA in healthy donors. In the PCR, 60 Vbeta and 13 Jbeta primers were used. Produced via immunoSEQ multiplex PCR; TCRdb's table is partial and in-frame only. The record lists tens of thousands of clones, of which the ten most abundant hold around 3.6%. The sequenced material came from PBMCs. The receptors come from a woman aged 18-30 years in good health and CMV-seronegative.

About this clone: Sequence at one end of the junction differs from germline and may be a read error. The chain has TRBV7-7 and TRBJ2-5; D might be TRBD2 (5 bases). CDR1 and CDR2 (germline): SSHAT, FNYEAQ (reference sequence). The CDR3 covers 14 residues. The CDR3 region has the DNA TGTGCTAGCAGCTTAGGGTTGGGAGCAGAGACCCAGTACTTC. Translation gives CASSLGLGAETQYF.

The rearrangement uses TRBV4-1 and TRBJ2-2; 7 bases are shared with TRBD1. J gave up 2 bases and V 5 bases, and 5 bases lay outside the gene matches. The CDR3 totals 15 residues. In germline, CDR1 is MGHRA, CDR2 YSYEKL. CDR3 DNA: TGCGCCAGCAGCTGGGGACAGTACAACACCGGGGAGCTGTTTTTT. This encodes CASSWGQYNTGELFF.

V and J are TRBV7-3 and TRBJ2-7; D is unresolved. Deletions cut 6 bases from V and 0 bases from J, with 6 bases between. The CDR3 has 12 amino acids. Germline CDR1 SGHTA, CDR2 FQGTGA. CDR3 in amino acids: CASSGSSYEQYF. The CDR3, as DNA: TGTGCCAGCAGTGGTAGCTCCTACGAGCAGTACTTC.

The chain employs TRBV7-9 and TRBJ1-2, with 8 bases identical to TRBD1. Looked up from germline, CDR1 is SEHNR and CDR2 is FQNEAQ (reference sequence). The CDR3 is 19 amino acids. After removal of 3 bases from V and 4 bases from J, the junction contained 19 bases not matched to a gene. The CDR3 nucleotides read TGTGCCAGCAGCTTCCCCCTGGGACAGGACCCTTCCCCCGTCTATGGCTACACCTTC. Its translation: CASSFPLGQDPSPVYGYTF.

CDR3 sequence: CASSPPSKTGQGSGYTF. CDR3 DNA sequence: TGTGCCAGCAGCCCCCCTTCAAAAACGGGACAGGGGAGTGGATACACCTTC. V usage is TRBV7-9 and J usage is TRBJ1-2, with 10 bases identical to TRBD1. The junction had 20 bases not matched to a gene; V was cut back by 5 bases and J by 11 bases. The germline gives CDR1 SEHNR, CDR2 FQNEAQ (reference sequence). The CDR3 consists of 17 residues.

The chain couples TRBV25-1 to TRBJ2-7; perhaps TRBD1 as D (5 bases). Trimming pared 2 bases from V and 1 base from J, leaving 9 bases between. This CDR3 has 14 residues. In germline, CDR1 is MGHDK, CDR2 SYGVNS. This CDR3 is CASSEQGKSYEQYF. Here the CDR3 DNA reads TGTGCCAGCAGTGAACAGGGAAAATCCTACGAGCAGTACTTC.

This chain joins TRBV11-3 and TRBJ2-1; weak D call: TRBD1 (5 bases). Trimming removed 5 bases from V and 5 bases from J, with 19 bases in between. CDR1 and CDR2 (germline): SGHNT, YENEEA. There are 16 residues in the CDR3. The CDR3 here is CASSPPLTGRDNEQFF. The CDR3 DNA reads TGTGCCAGCAGCCCCCCTTTAACAGGACGCGACAATGAGCAGTTCTTC.

This chain uses TRBV30 with TRBJ1-2; 12 positions agree with TRBD1. The CDR3 spans 16 residues. V gave up 0 bases and J gave up 4 bases; unmatched junction bases: 6. Germline loops: CDR1 GTSNPN, CDR2 SVGIG (reference sequence). CDR3 in DNA: TGTGCCTGGAGTGTGGGAGGGACAGGGGGCGGCTATGGCTACACCTTC. The encoded protein is CAWSVGGTGGGYGYTF.

CDR3 amino acids: CAWTPGQGNQPQHF. CDR3 DNA sequence: TGTGCCTGGACCCCTGGACAGGGAAATCAGCCCCAGCATTTT. The chain uses TRBV30 and TRBJ1-5, with 8 bases fitting TRBD1. Germline CDR1 and CDR2: GTSNPN and SVGIG (reference sequence). Trimming took 4 bases from V and 4 from J; bases not matched to a gene: 6. CDR3 length equals 14 residues.

The chain links TRBV29-1 to TRBJ1-1, with unresolved D. The CDR3 sequence is 12 residues long. The germline CDR1 and CDR2 sequences are SQVTM and ANQGSEA. Trimming took off 7 bases at V and 3 bases at J, with 12 bases between the two ends. Written as DNA, the CDR3 is TGCAGCGCAGAAATGACTTACACTGAAGCTTTCTTT. Its translation is CSAEMTYTEAFF.

This chain connects TRBV2 to TRBJ1-1, with D possibly matching TRBD1 (5 bases). Per germline, CDR1 SNHLY and CDR2 FYNNEI. Trimming pared 6 bases from V and 4 bases from J, leaving 12 bases between. There are 13 residues in the CDR3. CDR3 loop: CASRQEPGTEAFF. The CDR3, as DNA: TGTGCCAGCAGACAGGAACCAGGCACTGAAGCTTTCTTT.

The chain recombines TRBV7-6 with TRBJ2-1; the D is unclear. The V gene's germline CDR1 is SGHVS and CDR2 FNYEAQ. The CDR3 runs 11 residues. Deletions cut 3 bases from V and 8 bases from J, with 5 bases between. Here the CDR3 DNA reads TGTGCCAGCAGCTTTAGCCATGAGCAGTTCTTC. Protein product: CASSFSHEQFF. Using reference TRBV7-6 and TRBJ2-1 for the parts outside the CDR3, the full variable domain is GAGVSQSPRYKVTKRGQDVALRCDPISGHVSLYWYRQALGQGPEFLTYFNYEAQQDKSGLPNDRFSAERPEGSISTLTIQRTEQRDSAMYRCASSFSHEQFFGPGTRLTVL.